These 21 T cell receptor beta chains were all obtained from the same sample, sequenced in a study of blood T cell repertoires in COVID-19. Measured with immunoSEQ multiplex PCR; TCRdb has only the in-frame clones, and not every one. This table holds around 300,000 clones, 90% found once. Sequencing was carried out using peripheral blood. These TCRs come from a woman in her 30s with COVID-19, enrolled during active disease.

The chain employs TRBV28 and TRBJ1-2; TRBD1 matches at 7 bases. Germline V gene data show CDR1 as MDHEN and CDR2 as SYDVKM. Germline trimming cut 6 bases from V and 7 bases from J; bases unmatched to any gene: 5. This CDR3 is built from 12 residues. The CDR3 nucleotides are TGTGCCAGCAGCTTACAGGGGTTTGGCTACACCTTC. Protein product: CASSLQGFGYTF.

V and J are TRBV27 and TRBJ2-7; tentatively, D is TRBD2 (5 bases). The V gene lost 5 bases and the J gene lost 5 bases, with 16 bases spanning the gap. The CDR3 has 14 residues. CDR1 is MNHEY, CDR2 SMNVEV, per germline (reference sequence). CDR3 nucleotide sequence: TGTGCCAGCAGTCCACCCGGACTCCCCCACGAGCAGTACTTC. Its protein product is CASSPPGLPHEQYF.

The genes are TRBV19 and TRBJ1-3; no clear D. Germline CDR1 is LNHDA and CDR2 is SQIVND (reference sequence). This CDR3 is built from 16 residues. Trimming stripped 5 bases from V and 0 bases from J, with 14 bases between. In nucleotides, the CDR3 is TGTGCCAGTAGTGACCGCAGTTCGGGCTCTGGAAACACCATATATTTT. Translated: CASSDRSSGSGNTIYF. Filled out from reference TRBV19 and TRBJ1-3, the complete variable domain reads DGGITQSPKYLFRKEGQNVTLSCEQNLNHDAMYWYRQDPGQGLRLIYYSQIVNDFQKGDIAEGYSVSREKKESFPLTVTSAQKNPTAFYLCASSDRSSGSGNTIYFGEGSWLTVV.

The chain employs TRBV2 and TRBJ1-6; D call uncertain. The CDR3 loop spans 13 amino acids. V lost 7 bases and J lost 6, with 10 bases in between. The germline gives CDR1 SNHLY, CDR2 FYNNEI. The CDR3 reads CASKATVNSPLHF. Here the CDR3 DNA reads TGTGCCAGCAAGGCAACAGTTAATTCACCCCTCCACTTT.

The rearrangement joins TRBV30 to TRBJ2-7; D is ambiguous. Looked up from germline, CDR1 is GTSNPN and CDR2 is SVGIG (reference sequence). Trimming took 1 base from V and 3 from J, leaving 4 bases between them. The CDR3 spans 11 residues. CDR3 protein: CAWSASYEQYF. The CDR3 DNA follows: TGTGCCTGGAGTGCTAGCTACGAGCAGTACTTC.

The chain has TRBV14 and TRBJ1-4; TRBD1 aligns across 8 bases. Germline CDR1 is SGHDN and CDR2 is FVKESK. This CDR3 comprises 15 residues. V lost 4 bases and J lost 8; bases outside the gene matches: 9. CDR3 region: CASSPSYRGTEKLFF. Here the CDR3 DNA reads TGTGCCAGCAGCCCAAGTTACAGGGGGACGGAAAAACTGTTTTTT.

The genes are TRBV27 and TRBJ2-3; 11 bases map to TRBD2. CDR1 MNHEY and CDR2 SMNVEV come from the germline V gene (reference sequence). The length of the CDR3 is 14 residues. J lost 4 bases, V lost 5 bases, and 2 bases had no gene match. This CDR3 reads CASSILAGADTQYF. The CDR3 DNA reads as TGTGCCAGCAGTATACTAGCGGGAGCAGATACGCAGTATTTT.

The genes are TRBV5-6 and TRBJ1-5, with D perhaps TRBD1 (5 bases). V was shortened by 4 bases and J by 2 bases, with 13 bases between the two germline ends. The CDR3 totals 15 residues. The germline V gene encodes CDR1 SGHDT and CDR2 YYEEEE. This chain's CDR3 is CASSTGGGGNQPQHF. The CDR3 coding sequence is TGTGCCAGCAGCACGGGAGGAGGGGGCAATCAGCCCCAGCATTTT. Using reference TRBV5-6 and TRBJ1-5 for the parts outside the CDR3, the full variable domain is DAGVTQSPTHLIKTRGQQVTLRCSPKSGHDTVSWYQQALGQGPQFIFQYYEEEERQRGNFPDRFSGHQFPNYSSELNVNALLLGDSALYLCASSTGGGGNQPQHFGDGTRLSIL.

V and J are TRBV4-3 and TRBJ1-1, with unresolved D. CDR1 and CDR2 (germline): LGHNA, YSLEER. The V and J ends lost 2 bases and 8 bases respectively, with 12 bases between them. The CDR3 contains 13 residues. This CDR3 reads CASSQQRMAEAFF. CDR3 nucleotides: TGCGCCAGCAGCCAACAACGAATGGCCGAAGCTTTCTTT.

This clone was observed a handful of times. The chain carries TRBV3-1 (or the pseudogene TRBV3-2) and TRBJ2-5; the match to TRBD2 covers 12 bases. The V gene's germline CDR1 is LGHDT and CDR2 YNNKEL (reference sequence). The CDR3 is made up of 17 amino acids. After removal of 4 bases from V and 3 bases from J, the junction contained 9 bases not matched to a gene. CDR3 DNA: TGTGCCAGCAGCCCAAGTTGGCTAGCGGGAGGGGAAGAGACCCAGTACTTC. Its translation is CASSPSWLAGGEETQYF.

V usage is TRBV2 and J usage is TRBJ1-5; tentatively, D is TRBD1 (6 bases). This CDR3 contains 12 residues. Germline V lookup: CDR1 SNHLY, CDR2 FYNNEI. V gave up 6 bases and J gave up 8 bases, with 11 bases separating them. The CDR3 spells CASSQGLEPQHF. CDR3 nucleotide sequence: TGTGCCAGCAGCCAGGGGCTGGAGCCCCAGCATTTT.

This clone came up once. The CDR3 is CASSPGQGSGNTIYF. CDR3 nucleotide sequence: TGTGCCAGCTCGCCGGGACAGGGATCAGGAAACACCATATATTTT. The chain carries TRBV18 and TRBJ1-3; TRBD1 matches at 9 bases. V lost 6 bases to trimming and J lost 4 bases; unmatched junction nucleotides: 7. Germline V gene sequence: CDR1 KGHSH, CDR2 LQKENI. The CDR3 length is 15 residues.

This sequence joins TRBV9 and TRBJ2-3; D possibly corresponds to TRBD1 (6 bases). This CDR3 region has 13 residues. Germline CDR1 SGDLS, CDR2 YYNGEE. Deletions cut 6 bases from V and 4 bases from J, with 12 bases between. The CDR3: CASNPGVADTQYF. CDR3 DNA sequence: TGTGCCAGCAACCCAGGGGTGGCAGATACGCAGTATTTT.

This chain connects TRBV7-8 to TRBJ1-2, with D tentatively TRBD1 (5 bases). Trimming removed 1 base at V and 2 bases at J, with 11 bases between. CDR1 SGHVS and CDR2 FQNEAQ come from the germline V gene. The CDR3 is made up of 15 amino acids. The CDR3 DNA reads TGTGCCAGCAGCTTAGACGGCGGGGGAAACTATGGCTACACCTTC. Protein sequence: CASSLDGGGNYGYTF.

The chain has TRBV2 and TRBJ2-7, with TRBD2 matching over 11 bases. Germline assignment: CDR1 SNHLY and CDR2 FYNNEI. The CDR3 totals 16 residues. J was trimmed by 1 base and V by 8 bases; bases with no gene match: 10. The CDR3 protein is CASGVLAGARSYEQYF. CDR3 coding DNA: TGTGCCAGCGGCGTACTAGCGGGGGCGCGTTCCTACGAGCAGTACTTC.

The chain recombines TRBV30 with TRBJ1-1; D is possibly TRBD1 (5 bases). The V gene's germline CDR1 is GTSNPN and CDR2 SVGIG (reference sequence). This CDR3 contains 13 residues. V shed 5 bases and J shed 2 bases, with 12 bases lying between them. CDR3 protein: CAWQGGTNTEAFF. The CDR3 DNA follows: TGTGCCTGGCAGGGCGGGACTAACACTGAAGCTTTCTTT.

The genes are TRBV7-8 and TRBJ1-2; D gene unclear. CDR1 SGHVS and CDR2 FQNEAQ come from the germline V gene. V lost 0 bases, J lost 4 bases, and 6 bases lay in between. There are 13 residues in the CDR3. DNA for the CDR3: TGTGCCAGCAGCTTAGCGGCAGTCTATGGCTACACCTTC. Its translation is CASSLAAVYGYTF.

V and J are TRBV2 and TRBJ1-4; a possible D gene is TRBD1 (5 bases). This CDR3 is 12 amino acids long. With 6 bases removed from V and 8 bases from J, the gap between germline ends came to 10 bases. Per germline, CDR1 SNHLY and CDR2 FYNNEI. The CDR3 sequence is CASSYGGEKLFF. The CDR3 DNA sequence: TGTGCCAGCAGCTATGGGGGGGAAAAACTGTTTTTT.

The chain links TRBV19 to TRBJ2-1; no clear D gene. The length of the CDR3 is 16 residues. The V gene lost 3 bases and the J gene lost 0 bases, with 12 bases spanning the gap. The germline V gene encodes CDR1 LNHDA and CDR2 SQIVND (reference sequence). The chain's CDR3 is CASSIDSGSSYNEQFF. The CDR3 DNA reads TGTGCCAGTAGTATTGATTCTGGTAGCTCCTACAATGAGCAGTTCTTC. Looking up the rest from reference TRBV19 and TRBJ2-1 gives the full variable domain: DGGITQSPKYLFRKEGQNVTLSCEQNLNHDAMYWYRQDPGQGLRLIYYSQIVNDFQKGDIAEGYSVSREKKESFPLTVTSAQKNPTAFYLCASSIDSGSSYNEQFFGPGTRLTVL.

This clone occurred once. The rearrangement uses TRBV5-1 and TRBJ1-1; D perhaps matches TRBD1 (6 bases). The V and J ends lost 1 base and 1 base respectively, with 8 bases between them. The CDR3 is 14 amino acids. Germline loops: CDR1 SGHRS, CDR2 YFSETQ. CDR3 protein: CASSLKGGNTEAFF. The CDR3 nucleotides are TGCGCCAGCAGCTTGAAAGGGGGGAACACTGAAGCTTTCTTT.

V and J are TRBV30 and TRBJ1-5; tentatively, D is TRBD1 (6 bases). V was shortened by 0 bases and J by 2 bases, with 17 bases between the two germline ends. CDR3 size: 17 residues. CDR1 GTSNPN and CDR2 SVGIG come from the germline V gene (reference sequence). In nucleotides, the CDR3 is TGTGCCTGGAGTGTACAACGAGGGACAAGGGGCAATCAGCCCCAGCATTTT. Residues: CAWSVQRGTRGNQPQHF.